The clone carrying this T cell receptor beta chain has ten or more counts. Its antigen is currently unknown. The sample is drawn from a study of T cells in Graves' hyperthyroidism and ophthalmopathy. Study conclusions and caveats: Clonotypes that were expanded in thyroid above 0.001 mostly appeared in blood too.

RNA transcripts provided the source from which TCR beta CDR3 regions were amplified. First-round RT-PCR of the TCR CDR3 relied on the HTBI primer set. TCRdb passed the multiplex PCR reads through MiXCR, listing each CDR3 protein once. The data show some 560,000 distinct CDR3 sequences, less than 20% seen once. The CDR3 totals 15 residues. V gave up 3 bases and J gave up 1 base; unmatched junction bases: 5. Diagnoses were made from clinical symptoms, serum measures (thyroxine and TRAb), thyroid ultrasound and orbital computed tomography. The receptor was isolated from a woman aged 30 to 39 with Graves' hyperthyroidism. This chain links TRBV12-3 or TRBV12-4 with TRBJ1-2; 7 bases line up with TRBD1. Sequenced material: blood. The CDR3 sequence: CASSLTGRNNYGYTF. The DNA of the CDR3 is TGTGCCAGCAGTTTGACAGGGAGAAATAACTATGGCTACACCTTC.